These T cell receptor beta chains were read from a single sample in a study of T-cell memory formation after mild COVID-19. One entry per CDR3 protein, called by TCRdb with MiXCR from the 5' RACE reads. The table shows 400,000 to 550,000 distinct CDR3 sequences, with 20% to 30% occurring only once. The sample taken for sequencing was PBMCs or a T cell subset sorted from them (not recorded which). These receptors were taken from an adult woman who had mild COVID-19 (a few samples of this study predate the infection). Cell type and time point are not known. The conserved cysteine and the conserved F or W are not part of the CDR3 here. Each record gives: J gene, D gene, V gene, CDR3 length, clone size, CDR3 protein. D genes are given only for firm matches. Not all rows give a size; the values are once, few, many and, for expanded clones, a class.

>TRBJ1-1|TRBD1|TRBV12-3/TRBV12-4|11|-
ASRRTGSTEAF
>TRBJ1-2|-|TRBV7-9|11|few
ASSLGGQVGYT
>TRBJ1-1|-|TRBV7-9|12|-
ASSSSTGNTEAF
>TRBJ2-7|-|TRBV7-3|13|-
ASSLTPLASYEQY
>TRBJ1-5|-|TRBV7-2|15|few
ASSQSRGEGVIQPQH
>TRBJ1-4|-|TRBV6-2/TRBV6-3|10|-
ASTNFGLKLF
>TRBJ2-1|TRBD1|TRBV4-2|20|few
ASSPQGTDRGRADSNYNEQF
>TRBJ2-7|-|TRBV11-2|12|-
ASSLWRVAYEQY
>TRBJ2-5|TRBD2|TRBV4-2|13|few
ASSPRLAGTETQY
>TRBJ1-4|-|TRBV3-1|12|few
ASSQAGHNEKLF
>TRBJ2-1|TRBD2|TRBV7-2|11|few
ASTGGGHREQF
>TRBJ1-1|-|TRBV2|10|few
ASYRSVAPAF
>TRBJ2-2|-|TRBV4-1|9|few
ASSQERELF
>TRBJ1-2|-|TRBV6-5|13|-
ASSYSRQDASAYT
>TRBJ2-7|-|TRBV12-3/TRBV12-4|12|few
ASTLDISSYEQY
>TRBJ2-6|-|TRBV6-5|15|-
ASSYSTEASGANVLT
>TRBJ2-7|TRBD1|TRBV27|13|few
ASQLDGTGGYEQY
>TRBJ2-1|-|TRBV15|16|-
ATSRGASTYLLRNEQF
>TRBJ2-3|-|TRBV12-3/TRBV12-4|11|-
ASGGLSTDTQY
>TRBJ2-7|-|TRBV5-6|9|-
ASSLSNEQY
>TRBJ1-4|-|TRBV12-3/TRBV12-4|12|-
ASSFSGRGEKLF
>TRBJ1-1|-|TRBV7-9|13|few
ASRIFEGGGTEAF
>TRBJ1-3|TRBD1|TRBV7-9|12|-
ASSRQGAGNTIY
>TRBJ2-4|-|TRBV12-3/TRBV12-4|15|few
ASSLASREVAKNIQY
>TRBJ2-5|-|TRBV3-1|10|-
ASSQDYETQY
>TRBJ1-1|-|TRBV12-3/TRBV12-4|10|-
ASSLAGGKAF
>TRBJ1-1|-|TRBV29-1|14|few
SVERHRGRVNTEAF
>TRBJ1-5|-|TRBV4-2|14|-
ASSQEGRGSNQPQH
>TRBJ2-3|TRBD2|TRBV7-2|18|-
ASSFTPRTSGGPSTDTQY